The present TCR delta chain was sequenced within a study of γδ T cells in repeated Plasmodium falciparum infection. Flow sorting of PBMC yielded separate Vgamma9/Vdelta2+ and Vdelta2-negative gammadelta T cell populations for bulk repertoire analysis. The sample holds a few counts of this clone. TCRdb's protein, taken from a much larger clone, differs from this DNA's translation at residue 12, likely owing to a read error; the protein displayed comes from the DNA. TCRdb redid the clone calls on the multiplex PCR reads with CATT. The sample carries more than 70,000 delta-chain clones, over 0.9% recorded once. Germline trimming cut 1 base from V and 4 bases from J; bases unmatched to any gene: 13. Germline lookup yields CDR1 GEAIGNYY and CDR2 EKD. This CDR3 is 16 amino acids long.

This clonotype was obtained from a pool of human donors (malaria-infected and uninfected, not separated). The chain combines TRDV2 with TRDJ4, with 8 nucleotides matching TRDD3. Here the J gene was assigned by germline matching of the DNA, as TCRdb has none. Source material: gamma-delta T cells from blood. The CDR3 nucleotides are TGTGCCTGTGACACAAAGGCTGTCGGGGATACTAAACCCCTGATCTTT. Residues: CACDTKAVGDTKPLIF.